Given below is one T cell receptor (beta chain) in context. This specimen belongs to a study of blood T cell repertoires in COVID-19. Overall study context: Both acute and convalescent COVID-19 samples were obtained from the United States, Italy and Spain. T cells, B-cell-depleted T cells, or PBMCs supplied cDNA or gDNA.

As originally analysed: Cell counts per sample came from amplifying reference gene primers. Clones were read by immunoSEQ multiplex PCR, and TCRdb kept only the in-frame ones, dropping some. V, J and clone size derive from that table, while D and trimming were established from the DNA sequence. Seen here are roughly 320,000 clones, roughly 85% observed once, and the top ten hold 7.2%. The sequenced sample was peripheral blood. The sequence was collected from a human donor in a cohort sampled during active COVID-19.

The CDR3 reads CASSDDRVVNTGELFF. The CDR3 coding sequence is TGTGCCAGCAGTGACGACAGGGTCGTAAACACCGGGGAGCTGTTTTTT. The chain recombines TRBV6-2 or TRBV6-3 with TRBJ2-2; TRBD1 agrees at 7 bases. With 5 bases clipped from V and 2 bases from J, the junction kept 8 bases outside the gene matches. Looked up from germline, CDR1 is MNHEY and CDR2 is SVGEGT. The CDR3 runs 16 residues.